What follows are 19 T cell receptor beta chains derived from one specimen sequenced in a study of radiotherapy plus CTLA-4 blockade in lung cancer (dated by TCRdb to the late 2010s). To prepare the library, the immunoSEQ multiplex PCR assay was applied. In TCRdb, the immuneACCESS table is reduced to in-frame sequences with V and J assigned. These tables do not hold every clone; where another copy was compared, an unresolved V gene accounts for under half, and the others remain unexplained. This sample is represented by more than 80,000 clones; approximately 87% of them were singletons. Clones ranked in the top ten supply 2.4% of the sample. Sequencing was performed on peripheral blood, taken from a patient treated with radiotherapy plus ipilimumab. The receptors were sampled from a human donor with non-small cell lung cancer that progressed on radiotherapy plus ipilimumab. Some clones in this sample may be carry-over from other donors' samples.

As DNA, the CDR3 is TGTGCCAGCAGTGGGGAGACCCCTAGGAATGAGCAGTTCTTC. Protein sequence: CASSGETPRNEQFF. J is TRBJ2-1 and V is TRBV2; tentative D call: TRBD2 (5 bases). Germline V CDR1 and CDR2: SNHLY, FYNNEI. The V and J ends lost 4 bases and 7 bases respectively, with 14 bases between them. This CDR3 region has 14 residues.

Concerning this clone: Within the sample, other DNA sequences also encode this same CDR3. This rearrangement joins TRBV7-3 to TRBJ2-1, with D tentatively TRBD1 or TRBD2 (6 bases each). The CDR3 sequence is 15 residues long. The V end lost 3 bases, the J end lost 4 bases, and 13 bases lay between the germline ends. Germline V gene sequence: CDR1 SGHTA, CDR2 FQGTGA. CDR3 DNA: TGTGCCAGCAGCTTCTCCGGGGGCTCGTACAATGAGCAGTTCTTC. Translation: CASSFSGGSYNEQFF.

The chain combines TRBV5-6 with TRBJ2-5, with D uncertain. CDR3 length equals 14 residues. The germline V gene encodes CDR1 SGHDT and CDR2 YYEEEE. Trimming removed 1 base at V and 3 bases at J, with 10 bases between. CDR3 sequence (DNA): TGTGCCAGCAGCTTGTCGCCGAGAGAAGAGACCCAGTACTTC. It codes for CASSLSPREETQYF.

This chain links TRBV10-3 with TRBJ2-2, with 8 bases aligning to TRBD2. CDR3 length: 16 residues. J was trimmed by 4 bases and V by 7 bases; bases with no gene match: 11. Germline V gene data show CDR1 as ENHRY and CDR2 as SYGVKD. CDR3 protein: CAINDVSGEGTGELFF. In nucleotides, the CDR3 is TGTGCCATCAATGATGTTAGCGGGGAGGGCACCGGGGAGCTGTTTTTT.

The gene calls are TRBV5-1 and TRBJ2-3; D is ambiguous. The CDR3 consists of 16 residues. Looked up from germline, CDR1 is SGHRS and CDR2 is YFSETQ. Trimming stripped 6 bases from V and 2 bases from J, with 19 bases between. Written as DNA, the CDR3 is TGCGCCAGCACCCAGCTCATGGGTGGCAACACAGATACGCAGTATTTT. It is translated as CASTQLMGGNTDTQYF.

This chain uses TRBV6-5 with TRBJ2-5; D possibly uses TRBD1 or TRBD2 (5 bases each). The J call may be in error: the DNA end matches TRBJ2-7 better. Germline-derived CDR1 and CDR2 are MNHEY and SVGAGI. The CDR3 extends over 14 amino acids. This chain's CDR3 is CASSARSRGHEQYF. In nucleotides, the CDR3 is TGTGCCAGCAGTGCGCGGTCCCGGGGCCACGAGCAGTACTTC.

The chain has TRBV4-1 and TRBJ1-6; TRBD1 matches 9 bases. The ends lost 2 bases at V and 2 bases at J; junction bases unmatched: 7. Germline V gene data show CDR1 as MGHRA and CDR2 as YSYEKL. CDR3 size: 18 residues. The CDR3 is CASSQIGTGNPYNSPLHF. The CDR3 DNA follows: TGCGCCAGCAGCCAAATCGGGACAGGGAACCCCTATAATTCACCCCTCCACTTT.

This clone was detected a few times. The chain's CDR3 is CASSITGGTTQYF. CDR3 nucleotides: TGTGCCAGCAGCATAACAGGGGGTACCACCCAGTACTTC. The chain combines TRBV7-8 with TRBJ2-5; 8 nucleotides line up with TRBD1. With V trimmed by 5 bases and J by 8 bases, 7 bases remained unmatched. The CDR3 runs to 13 residues. Germline lookup yields CDR1 SGHVS and CDR2 FQNEAQ.

The chain has TRBV10-2 and TRBJ1-2; D is uncertain. CDR1 WSHSY and CDR2 SAAADI come from the germline V gene. The V end was cut by 4 bases, the J end by 4 bases, with 10 bases between. This CDR3 contains 13 residues. In nucleotides, the CDR3 is TGCGCCAGCAGTGTCGCCAGAATCTATGGCTACACCTTC. Translated: CASSVARIYGYTF.

This clone has just one count. The gene calls are TRBV2 and TRBJ2-5, with TRBD1 matching 8 bases. Looked up from germline, CDR1 is SNHLY and CDR2 is FYNNEI. The junction had 5 bases not matched to a gene; V was cut back by 7 bases and J by 4 bases. The CDR3 totals 13 residues. CDR3 residues: CASKGQGLETQYF. CDR3 DNA: TGTGCCAGCAAAGGACAGGGTTTAGAGACCCAGTACTTC.

This chain uses TRBV15 with TRBJ1-3; 8 nucleotides line up with TRBD1. CDR1 and CDR2 from the germline V gene are LNHNV and YYDKDF (reference sequence). After removal of 3 bases from V and 4 bases from J, the junction contained 5 bases not matched to a gene. The CDR3 totals 15 residues. CDR3 loop: CATSSRQGPGNTIYF. CDR3 DNA sequence: TGTGCCACCAGCAGCCGACAGGGGCCAGGAAACACCATATATTTT.

The chain recombines TRBV4-3 with TRBJ2-3; 9 bases fit TRBD1. The CDR3 has 16 amino acids. V shed 4 bases, J shed 0 bases, and the junction held 5 bases outside the gene matches. Germline V CDR1 and CDR2: LGHNA, YSLEER. CDR3 region: CASSLATGGSTDTQYF. The CDR3 bases are TGCGCCAGCAGCCTTGCGACAGGGGGGAGCACAGATACGCAGTATTTT.

This chain joins TRBV10-3 and TRBJ1-6; D is ambiguous. In germline, CDR1 is ENHRY, CDR2 SYGVKD. The V end was cut by 0 bases, the J end by 0 bases, with 9 bases between. This CDR3 has 17 amino acids. The CDR3, as DNA: TGTGCCATCAGTGAGTCCGGGGAAAGCTCCTATAATTCACCCCTCCACTTT. It specifies CAISESGESSYNSPLHF.

This clone was observed a few times. This chain links TRBV6-6 with TRBJ1-2, with D unclear. Germline V gene data show CDR1 as MNHNY and CDR2 as SVGAGI (reference sequence). The V gene lost 0 bases and the J gene lost 4 bases, with 15 bases spanning the gap. There are 16 residues in the CDR3. The chain's CDR3 is CASSYSTPETIYGYTF. The CDR3 DNA follows: TGTGCCAGCAGTTACTCGACCCCCGAAACTATCTATGGCTACACCTTC.

The chain employs TRBV28 and TRBJ2-3; 9 nucleotides line up with TRBD1. The CDR3 runs to 16 residues. Germline V gene sequence: CDR1 MDHEN, CDR2 SYDVKM. Germline trimming cut 4 bases from V and 5 bases from J; bases unmatched to any gene: 10. CDR3 residues: CASSSTGGAYEDTQYF. The CDR3 DNA reads as TGTGCCAGCAGTTCAACAGGGGGCGCTTACGAAGATACGCAGTATTTT.

The chain has TRBV7-6 and TRBJ2-1; perhaps D is TRBD1 or TRBD2 (6 bases each). The CDR3 contains 13 residues. Trimming left V 2 bases short and J 6 bases short, with 8 bases between. Per the germline V gene, CDR1 is SGHVS and CDR2 is FNYEAQ. The CDR3: CASSLRGVNEQFF. The CDR3 DNA reads TGTGCCAGCAGCTTAAGGGGGGTCAATGAGCAGTTCTTC.

This clone has just a few counts. The V and J genes are TRBV5-4 and TRBJ1-1, with a tentative D call TRBD1 (5 bases). The CDR3 sequence is 15 residues long. V was cut by 0 bases and J by 2 bases, with 11 bases left in between. CDR1 and CDR2 (germline): SGHNT, YYREEE (reference sequence). CDR3 sequence (DNA): TGTGCCAGCAGCTTGGCTCAGGGAAGAAACACTGAAGCTTTCTTT. It is translated as CASSLAQGRNTEAFF.

On this clone: The identical CDR3 is also encoded by other nucleotide sequences in the sample. This rearrangement joins TRBV5-4 to TRBJ1-5, with a possible D match to TRBD1 (5 bases). V lost 6 bases, J lost 4 bases, and 23 bases lay in between. Germline-derived CDR1 and CDR2 are SGHNT and YYREEE (reference sequence). This CDR3 spans 17 amino acids. This chain's CDR3 is CASKVGRGWWGNQPQHF. The CDR3 DNA reads TGTGCCAGCAAAGTTGGGAGAGGGTGGTGGGGGAATCAGCCCCAGCATTTT. The full variable domain, its missing parts supplied by reference TRBV5-4 and TRBJ1-5, is ETGVTQSPTHLIKTRGQQVTLRCSSQSGHNTVSWYQQALGQGPQFIFQYYREEENGRGNFPPRFSGLQFPNYSSELNVNALELDDSALYLCASKVGRGWWGNQPQHFGDGTRLSIL.

The rearrangement joins TRBV9 to TRBJ1-3; 7 nucleotides match TRBD1. J lost 2 bases, V lost 4 bases, and 6 bases had no gene match. Germline V gene sequence: CDR1 SGDLS, CDR2 YYNGEE. The CDR3 runs 15 residues. As DNA, the CDR3 is TGTGCCAGCAGCCCCTTCCAGGGGGCTGGAAACACCATATATTTT. This codes for CASSPFQGAGNTIYF.